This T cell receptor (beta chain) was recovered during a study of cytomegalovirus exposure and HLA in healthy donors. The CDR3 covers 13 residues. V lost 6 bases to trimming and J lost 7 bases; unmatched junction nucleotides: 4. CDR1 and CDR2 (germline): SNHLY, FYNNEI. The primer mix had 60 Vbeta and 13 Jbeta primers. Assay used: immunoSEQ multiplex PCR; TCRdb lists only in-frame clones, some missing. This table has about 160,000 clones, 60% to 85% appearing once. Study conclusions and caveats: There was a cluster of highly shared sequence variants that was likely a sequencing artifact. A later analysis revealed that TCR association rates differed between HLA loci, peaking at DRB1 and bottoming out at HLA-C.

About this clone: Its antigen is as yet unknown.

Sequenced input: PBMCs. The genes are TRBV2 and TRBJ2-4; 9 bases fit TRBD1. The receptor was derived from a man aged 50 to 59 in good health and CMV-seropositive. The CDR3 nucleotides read TGTGCCAGCAGCGAGGGGACAGGGAACATTCAGTACTTC. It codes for CASSEGTGNIQYF. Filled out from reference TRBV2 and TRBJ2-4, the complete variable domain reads EPEVTQTPSHQVTQMGQEVILRCVPISNHLYFYWYRQILGQKVEFLVSFYNNEISEKSEIFDDQFSVERPDGSNFTLKIRSTKLEDSAMYFCASSEGTGNIQYFGAGTRLSVL.